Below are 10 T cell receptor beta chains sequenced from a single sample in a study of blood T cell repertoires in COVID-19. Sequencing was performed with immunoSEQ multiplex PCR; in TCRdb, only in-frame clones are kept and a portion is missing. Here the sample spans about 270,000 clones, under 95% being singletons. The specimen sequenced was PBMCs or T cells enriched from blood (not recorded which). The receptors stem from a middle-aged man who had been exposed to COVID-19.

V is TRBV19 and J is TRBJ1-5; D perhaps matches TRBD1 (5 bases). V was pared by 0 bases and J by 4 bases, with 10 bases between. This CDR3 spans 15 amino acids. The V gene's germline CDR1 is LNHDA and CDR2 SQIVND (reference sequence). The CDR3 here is CASSIDRARNQPQHF. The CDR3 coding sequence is TGTGCCAGTAGTATAGACAGGGCGAGGAATCAGCCCCAGCATTTT.

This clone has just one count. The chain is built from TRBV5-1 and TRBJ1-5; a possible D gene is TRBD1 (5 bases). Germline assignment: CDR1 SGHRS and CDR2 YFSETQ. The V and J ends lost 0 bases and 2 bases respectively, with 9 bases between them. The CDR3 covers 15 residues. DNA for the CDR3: TGCGCCAGCAGCTTGGGTGACAGCCGCAATCAGCCCCAGCATTTT. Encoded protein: CASSLGDSRNQPQHF. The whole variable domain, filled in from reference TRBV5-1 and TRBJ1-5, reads KAGVTQTPRYLIKTRGQQVTLSCSPISGHRSVSWYQQTPGQGLQFLFEYFSETQRNKGNFPGRFSGRQFSNSRSEMNVSTLELGDSALYLCASSLGDSRNQPQHFGDGTRLSIL.

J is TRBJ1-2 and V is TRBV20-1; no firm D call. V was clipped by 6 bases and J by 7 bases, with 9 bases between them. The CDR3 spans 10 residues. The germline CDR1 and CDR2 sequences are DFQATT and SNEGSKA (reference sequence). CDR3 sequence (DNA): TGCAGTGCCACCGCGGGTGGCTACACCTTC. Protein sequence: CSATAGGYTF.

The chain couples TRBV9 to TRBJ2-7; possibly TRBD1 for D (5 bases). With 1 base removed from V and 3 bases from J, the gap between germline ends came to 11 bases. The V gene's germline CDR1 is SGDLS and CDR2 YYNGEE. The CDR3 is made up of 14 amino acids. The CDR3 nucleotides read TGTGCCAGCAGCGTATTTGACAGAGACTACGAGCAGTACTTC. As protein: CASSVFDRDYEQYF.

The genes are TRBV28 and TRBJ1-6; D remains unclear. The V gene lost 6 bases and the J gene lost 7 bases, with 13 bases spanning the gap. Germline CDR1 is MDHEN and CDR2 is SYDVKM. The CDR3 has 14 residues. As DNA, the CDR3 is TGTGCCAGCAGGGATTGGGGAGGGAATTCACCCCTCCACTTT. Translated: CASRDWGGNSPLHF.

CDR3 loop: CASSDRRGGFGYTF. The CDR3 DNA reads TGTGCCAGCAGTGATCGCAGGGGAGGGTTTGGCTACACCTTC. The chain carries TRBV2 and TRBJ1-2; possible D gene TRBD1, 6 bases. The CDR3 covers 14 residues. Germline values: CDR1 SNHLY, CDR2 FYNNEI. V was clipped by 3 bases and J by 7 bases, with 15 bases between them.

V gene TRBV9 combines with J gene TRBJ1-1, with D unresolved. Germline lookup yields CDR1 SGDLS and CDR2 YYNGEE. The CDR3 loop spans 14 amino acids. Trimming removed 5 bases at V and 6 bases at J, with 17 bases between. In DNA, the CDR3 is TGTGCCAGCAGTGAGAGTCCCCTTACTCCTGAAGCTTTCTTT. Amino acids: CASSESPLTPEAFF.

The CDR3 loop reads CASSSDSSFSYEQYF. CDR3 DNA sequence: TGCGCCAGCAGCTCGGACAGCAGTTTCTCCTACGAGCAGTACTTC. V is TRBV5-1 and J is TRBJ2-7; TRBD1 is a possible D gene (6 bases). CDR1 is SGHRS and CDR2 is YFSETQ in the germline V gene. V shed 3 bases and J shed 0 bases, with 13 bases lying between them. The length of the CDR3 is 15 residues.

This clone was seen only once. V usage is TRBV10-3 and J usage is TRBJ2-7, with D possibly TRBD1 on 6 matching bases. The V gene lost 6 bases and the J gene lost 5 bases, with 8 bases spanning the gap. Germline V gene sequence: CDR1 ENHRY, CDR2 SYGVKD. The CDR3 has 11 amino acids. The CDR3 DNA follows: TGTGCCATCAGAACAGGGAACGAGCAGTACTTC. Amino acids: CAIRTGNEQYF.

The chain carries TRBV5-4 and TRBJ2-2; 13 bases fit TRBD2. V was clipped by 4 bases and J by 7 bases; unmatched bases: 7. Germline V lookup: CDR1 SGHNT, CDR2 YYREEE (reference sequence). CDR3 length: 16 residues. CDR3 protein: CASSTTSGRAVGELFF. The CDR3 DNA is TGTGCCAGCAGCACTACTAGCGGGAGGGCCGTCGGGGAGCTGTTTTTT.